This T cell receptor beta chain was profiled in a study of T cells of healthy individuals. Germline CDR1 and CDR2: SGHRS and YFSETQ. The CDR3 is 15 residues long. Trimming left V 0 bases short and J 6 bases short, with 15 bases between. There are a few counts of this clonotype. TCRdb re-derived calls from the 5' RACE reads in MiXCR, one entry per CDR3 protein. The repertoire holds around 79,000 distinct CDR3 sequences, with roughly 5% as singletons. The sequence came from a female donor in good health. The chain has TRBV5-1 and TRBJ1-2, with TRBD1 as a possible D gene (5 bases). DNA of the CDR3: TGCGCCAGCAGCTTGGGCCAGGGAGACATTGATGGCTACACCTTC. It yields the protein CASSLGQGDIDGYTF.